The present T cell receptor (beta chain) was sequenced within a study of blood T cell repertoires in COVID-19. On the study more broadly: From T cells, B-cell-depleted T cells, or PBMCs came the material, which was cDNA or gDNA.

V dropped 3 bases and J dropped 6; count of bases not matched to a gene: 2. CDR1 and CDR2 (germline): LNHDA, SQIVND (reference sequence). The CDR3 covers 12 residues. The repertoire was sequenced with immunoSEQ multiplex PCR; TCRdb's copy has only in-frame clones and lacks some. The sample has approximately 50,000 clones, around 80% seen once; the top ten hold 7.6%. This clone was recorded once. The sample taken for sequencing was peripheral blood. The receptor comes from a human donor in a cohort sampled during active COVID-19. The chain carries TRBV19 and TRBJ2-7, with 7 bases that match TRBD1. CDR3: CASSMTGTEQYF. In nucleotides, the CDR3 is TGTGCCAGTAGTATGACAGGGACCGAGCAGTACTTC.